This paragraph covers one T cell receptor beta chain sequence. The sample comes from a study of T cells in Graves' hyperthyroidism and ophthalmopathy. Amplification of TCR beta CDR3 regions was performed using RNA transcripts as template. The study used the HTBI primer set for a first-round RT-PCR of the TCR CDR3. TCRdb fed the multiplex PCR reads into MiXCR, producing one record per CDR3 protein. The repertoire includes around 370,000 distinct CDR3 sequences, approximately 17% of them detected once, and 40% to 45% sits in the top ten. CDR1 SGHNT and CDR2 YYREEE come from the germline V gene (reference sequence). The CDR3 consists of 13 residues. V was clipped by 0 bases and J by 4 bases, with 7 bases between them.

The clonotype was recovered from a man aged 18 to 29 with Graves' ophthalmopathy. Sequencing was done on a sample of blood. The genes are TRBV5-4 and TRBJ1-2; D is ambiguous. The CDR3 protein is CASSLEGLYGYTF. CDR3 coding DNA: TGTGCCAGCAGCTTGGAAGGGCTCTATGGCTACACCTTC.